The following is a T cell receptor beta chain sequence with its context. Its antigen is not identified. The data were obtained in a study of CD4+ T cells in melanoma. Study-wide findings and caveats: Diverse differentiation states were reported for melanoma neoantigen-specific CD4+ T cells. CD8+ T cell, macrophage and B cell function reportedly correlated with neoantigen-specific CD4+ T cells.

Some clones are missing from TCRdb's copy, which holds only in-frame ones; the method was immunoSEQ multiplex PCR. The sample consists of tens of thousands of clones, 60% to 75% of them appearing once. Sample: tumor tissue. The TCR sequence derives from a human donor with melanoma.

The CDR3 bases are TGTGCCTGGAGTGTAGTTTGGGAAGGGAATTCACCCCTCCACTTT. Translating gives CAWSVVWEGNSPLHF. The chain is built from TRBV30 and TRBJ1-6; D gene uncertain. V lost 0 bases and J 7 bases, leaving 13 bases between the germline ends. In germline, CDR1 is GTSNPN, CDR2 SVGIG (reference sequence). The CDR3 contains 15 residues.